Below are 27 T cell receptor beta chains sequenced from a single sample in a study of blood T cell dynamics during melanoma immunotherapy (dated by TCRdb to 2018 to 2021). The sample's time point label is to be understood as: pre-treatment baseline. Receptor libraries were prepared by the immunoSEQ multiplex PCR assay. The clones in this table, taken by TCRdb from immuneACCESS, are in-frame only. Not every clone is retained; where verified, under half of the shortfall comes from an unresolved V gene, and the cause of the rest is unknown. For this sample there are 15,000 to 20,000 clones; 80% to 95% appear just once. 1.5% to 2% of the sample is in the top ten clones. The sequences come from blood, collected from a patient treated with checkpoint blockade. The receptors here all came from a human donor with melanoma.

The chain links TRBV5-1 to TRBJ1-1; 7 bases align to TRBD1. Germline-derived CDR1 and CDR2 are SGHRS and YFSETQ. With V trimmed by 3 bases and J by 4 bases, 15 bases remained unmatched. The CDR3 totals 17 residues. CDR3 residues: CASSSSNKQGFGTEAFF. The CDR3 DNA reads as TGCGCCAGCAGCTCATCAAATAAACAGGGGTTTGGCACTGAAGCTTTCTTT.

The genes are TRBV19 and TRBJ1-4; D gene unclear. The CDR3 has 13 residues. Germline CDR1 reads LNHDA; CDR2 reads SQIVND (reference sequence). The V and J ends lost 6 bases and 5 bases respectively, with 10 bases between them. The CDR3 DNA sequence: TGTGCCAGTAGAGGGTCCCTCAATGAAAAACTGTTTTTT. As protein: CASRGSLNEKLFF.

The chain couples TRBV7-2 to TRBJ1-1, with D unresolved. The CDR3 consists of 15 residues. Germline CDR1 is SGHTA and CDR2 is FQGNSA. Trimming shortened V by 3 bases and J by 4 bases, and 15 bases separated the two germline ends. CDR3 protein: CASSLNFALGTEAFF. The CDR3 DNA is TGTGCCAGCAGCTTGAATTTCGCCCTGGGCACTGAAGCTTTCTTT.

V gene TRBV7-9 combines with J gene TRBJ1-2; TRBD1 is a possible D gene (6 bases). Germline values: CDR1 SEHNR, CDR2 FQNEAQ (reference sequence). There are 14 residues in the CDR3. The V gene lost 2 bases and the J gene lost 6 bases, with 13 bases spanning the gap. The CDR3 spells CASSLLGEGDGYTF. For the CDR3, the DNA is TGTGCCAGCAGCTTATTGGGGGAGGGGGATGGCTACACCTTC.

The rearrangement joins TRBV5-1 to TRBJ1-2; D may be TRBD1 (5 bases). This CDR3 is built from 14 residues. Germline CDR1 and CDR2: SGHRS and YFSETQ. The V gene lost 0 bases and the J gene lost 2 bases, with 8 bases spanning the gap. The CDR3 nucleotides read TGCGCCAGCAGCTTGGCGGAGGGGAACTATGGCTACACCTTC. Translated, it gives CASSLAEGNYGYTF. Variable domain in full (rest from reference TRBV5-1 and TRBJ1-2): KAGVTQTPRYLIKTRGQQVTLSCSPISGHRSVSWYQQTPGQGLQFLFEYFSETQRNKGNFPGRFSGRQFSNSRSEMNVSTLELGDSALYLCASSLAEGNYGYTFGSGTRLTVV.

The rearrangement links TRBV6-1 to TRBJ2-6, with D maybe TRBD1 (5 bases). V lost 7 bases to trimming and J lost 2 bases, with 6 bases between them. The CDR3 runs to 13 residues. The V gene's germline CDR1 is MNHNS and CDR2 SASEGT. CDR3 coding DNA: TGTGCCAGCATGGGGCCTGGGGCCAACGTCCTGACTTTC. It translates to CASMGPGANVLTF.

The chain carries TRBV7-2 and TRBJ2-5; 14 nucleotides match TRBD2. Losses at the gene ends were 4 bases for V and 5 bases for J; bases not matched to a gene: 9. This CDR3 is 17 amino acids long. Germline V gene sequence: CDR1 SGHTA, CDR2 FQGNSA. CDR3 sequence reads: CASSSRTSGGLGETQYF. CDR3 bases: TGTGCCAGCAGCTCGCGGACTAGCGGGGGGCTGGGGGAGACCCAGTACTTC. The full variable domain, in which reference TRBV7-2 and TRBJ2-5 provide the parts outside the CDR3, is GAGVSQSPSNKVTEKGKDVELRCDPISGHTALYWYRQSLGQGLEFLIYFQGNSAPDKSGLPSDRFSAERTGGSVSTLTIQRTQQEDSAVYLCASSSRTSGGLGETQYFGPGTRLLVL.

The chain joins TRBV12-5 to TRBJ1-1, with TRBD1 as a possible D gene (5 bases). V lost 1 base, J lost 3 bases, and 12 bases lay in between. CDR3 size: 15 residues. Germline CDR1 reads LGHNT; CDR2 reads FRNRAP. Here the CDR3 DNA reads TGTGCTAGTGGTTTGGCACGGGACGGCTACACTGAAGCTTTCTTT. As protein: CASGLARDGYTEAFF.

The gene calls are TRBV19 and TRBJ2-3; no clear D gene. Trimming took 2 bases from V and 4 from J, leaving 10 bases between them. The CDR3 consists of 14 residues. Germline lookup yields CDR1 LNHDA and CDR2 SQIVND (reference sequence). The CDR3 DNA is TGTGCCAGTAGTATATGGGGTCGCGCAGATACGCAGTATTTT. Its translation: CASSIWGRADTQYF.

The V and J genes are TRBV19 and TRBJ1-4; weak D call: TRBD1 (5 bases). Germline CDR1 and CDR2: LNHDA and SQIVND (reference sequence). This CDR3 contains 14 residues. Deletions cut 6 bases from V and 0 bases from J, with 8 bases between. CDR3 loop: CASREGATNEKLFF. The CDR3 bases are TGTGCCAGTAGAGAAGGGGCAACTAATGAAAAACTGTTTTTT. The whole variable domain, remainder taken from reference TRBV19 and TRBJ1-4, is DGGITQSPKYLFRKEGQNVTLSCEQNLNHDAMYWYRQDPGQGLRLIYYSQIVNDFQKGDIAEGYSVSREKKESFPLTVTSAQKNPTAFYLCASREGATNEKLFFGSGTQLSVL.

This sequence joins TRBV5-1 and TRBJ2-1, with 9 bases fitting TRBD2. The CDR3 is made up of 15 amino acids. CDR1 is SGHRS and CDR2 is YFSETQ in the germline V gene. J was trimmed by 3 bases and V by 4 bases; bases with no gene match: 5. CDR3 amino acids: CASSPPSGIYNEQFF. The DNA of the CDR3 is TGCGCCAGCAGCCCTCCTAGCGGGATCTACAATGAGCAGTTCTTC.

The rearrangement joins TRBV4-1 to TRBJ2-2, with 9 bases fitting TRBD1. CDR1 is MGHRA, CDR2 YSYEKL, per germline. This CDR3 is 14 amino acids long. Losses at the gene ends were 1 base for V and 7 bases for J; bases not matched to a gene: 1. The CDR3: CASSQGDRDGELFF. The CDR3, as DNA: TGCGCCAGCAGCCAAGGGGACAGGGACGGGGAGCTGTTTTTT.

The V and J genes are TRBV2 and TRBJ1-2; TRBD1 aligns across 8 bases. CDR1 and CDR2 from the germline V gene are SNHLY and FYNNEI. V was clipped by 1 base and J by 4 bases; unmatched bases: 5. The CDR3 is 15 amino acids. The CDR3 DNA sequence: TGTGCCAGCAGTGAAGGATCAGGGGGCGCCTATGGCTACACCTTC. Encoded protein: CASSEGSGGAYGYTF.

The J gene is TRBJ2-5, the V gene TRBV28; D unresolved. V was shortened by 5 bases and J by 7 bases, with 11 bases between the two germline ends. Germline CDR1 is MDHEN and CDR2 is SYDVKM. CDR3 length equals 12 residues. CDR3: CASSRVGSTQYF. The CDR3 DNA reads TGTGCCAGCAGTCGGGTGGGATCGACCCAGTACTTC.

This chain joins TRBV7-2 and TRBJ2-6; a weak D match, TRBD1 (6 bases). There are 16 residues in the CDR3. CDR1 SGHTA and CDR2 FQGNSA come from the germline V gene. Deletions cut 1 base from V and 2 bases from J, with 9 bases between. The DNA of the CDR3 is TGTGCCAGCAGCTTAGACACAGGGCCTGGGGCCAACGTCCTGACTTTC. The encoded protein is CASSLDTGPGANVLTF.

The chain joins TRBV5-1 to TRBJ2-7; TRBD2 agrees at 7 bases. This CDR3 has 16 amino acids. Germline CDR1 SGHRS, CDR2 YFSETQ. V trimming: 0 bases; J trimming: 2 bases; junction bases outside the gene matches: 8. CDR3 in DNA: TGCGCCAGCAGCTTGGCTTTGGCTAGCGGAACCTACGAGCAGTACTTC. Translating it yields CASSLALASGTYEQYF. The full variable domain, its missing parts supplied by reference TRBV5-1 and TRBJ2-7, is KAGVTQTPRYLIKTRGQQVTLSCSPISGHRSVSWYQQTPGQGLQFLFEYFSETQRNKGNFPGRFSGRQFSNSRSEMNVSTLELGDSALYLCASSLALASGTYEQYFGPGTRLTVT.

The chain couples TRBV6-4 to TRBJ1-5, with D possibly TRBD1 on 6 matching bases. Trimming shortened V by 3 bases and J by 5 bases, and 8 bases separated the two germline ends. Germline V gives CDR1 MRHNA, CDR2 SNTAGT. The CDR3 has 13 residues. The CDR3 DNA reads as TGTGCCAGCAGTGAGGGGGCTGATCAGCCCCAGCATTTT. Protein product: CASSEGADQPQHF.

The chain is built from TRBV5-1 and TRBJ1-1; D unresolved. Germline-derived CDR1 and CDR2 are SGHRS and YFSETQ. The CDR3 totals 13 residues. Trimming took 3 bases from V and 0 from J, leaving 6 bases between them. The CDR3 region is CASSSRLNTEAFF. CDR3 in DNA: TGCGCCAGCAGCTCCAGGTTGAACACTGAAGCTTTCTTT.

The genes are TRBV11-2 and TRBJ2-7; D not certain. There are 14 residues in the CDR3. CDR1 is SGHAT, CDR2 FQNNGV, per germline. The ends were cut back, 2 bases at V and 2 bases at J, with 10 bases in the middle. Here the CDR3 DNA reads TGTGCCAGCAGCTTAAGCACTCAAACCTACGAGCAGTACTTC. Protein product: CASSLSTQTYEQYF.

V and J are TRBV5-1 and TRBJ1-1; D gene uncertain. CDR1 is SGHRS and CDR2 is YFSETQ in the germline V gene. The CDR3 spans 16 residues. V was shortened by 6 bases and J by 4 bases, with 22 bases between the two germline ends. The CDR3 coding sequence is TGCGCCAGCAACTGGGTTGGTGCGGCCATCGGCACTGAAGCTTTCTTT. Translated: CASNWVGAAIGTEAFF.

This clone has a single count. This chain uses TRBV7-8 with TRBJ2-4; TRBD2 agrees at 14 bases. The CDR3 sequence is 21 residues long. Looked up from germline, CDR1 is SGHVS and CDR2 is FQNEAQ. Trimming took 4 bases from V and 0 from J; bases not matched to a gene: 14. The CDR3 loop reads CASSSGLAGGLTFLAKNIQYF. The DNA of the CDR3 is TGTGCCAGCAGCTCCGGACTAGCGGGGGGACTTACTTTTCTAGCCAAAAACATTCAGTACTTC.

The gene calls are TRBV28 and TRBJ2-2, with a tentative D call TRBD2 (5 bases). CDR1 is MDHEN and CDR2 is SYDVKM in the germline V gene. The germline V and J ends were trimmed by 3 bases and 5 bases, with 7 bases remaining between them. This CDR3 region has 13 residues. CDR3 nucleotides: TGTGCCAGCAGTTTCCGAGGGACCGGGGAGCTGTTTTTT. Its translation: CASSFRGTGELFF. The full variable domain, completed using reference TRBV28 and TRBJ2-2, is DVKVTQSSRYLVKRTGEKVFLECVQDMDHENMFWYRQDPGLGLRLIYFSYDVKMKEKGDIPEGYSVSREKKERFSLILESASTNQTSMYLCASSFRGTGELFFGEGSRLTVL.

This clone was observed once. The CDR3 reads CASSPSQGPSMNTEAFF. The CDR3 DNA reads as TGCGCCAGCAGCCCCTCCCAGGGCCCTTCCATGAACACTGAAGCTTTCTTT. This chain uses TRBV5-1 with TRBJ1-1; TRBD1 might be the D (5 bases). Germline loops: CDR1 SGHRS, CDR2 YFSETQ. The germline V and J ends were trimmed by 4 bases and 0 bases, with 19 bases remaining between them. The CDR3 runs 17 residues. The whole variable domain, remainder taken from reference TRBV5-1 and TRBJ1-1, is KAGVTQTPRYLIKTRGQQVTLSCSPISGHRSVSWYQQTPGQGLQFLFEYFSETQRNKGNFPGRFSGRQFSNSRSEMNVSTLELGDSALYLCASSPSQGPSMNTEAFFGQGTRLTVV.

The chain employs TRBV18 and TRBJ1-2, with no clear D. Germline values: CDR1 KGHSH, CDR2 LQKENI. Deletions cut 5 bases from V and 2 bases from J, with 9 bases between. This CDR3 is 13 amino acids long. CDR3 in DNA: TGTGCCAGCTCAGAAGAAGGGAACTATGGCTACACCTTC. Translated, it gives CASSEEGNYGYTF.

The chain uses TRBV28 and TRBJ1-1; a possible D gene is TRBD1 (5 bases). The CDR3 totals 16 residues. V lost 2 bases and J 6 bases, leaving 19 bases between the germline ends. The V gene's germline CDR1 is MDHEN and CDR2 SYDVKM. CDR3 in amino acids: CASSLRGGGWVAEAFF. DNA of the CDR3: TGTGCCAGCAGTTTAAGGGGTGGAGGTTGGGTCGCTGAAGCTTTCTTT.

This chain uses TRBV4-1 with TRBJ2-7; D ambiguous. The V end was cut by 5 bases, the J end by 2 bases, with 13 bases between. The CDR3 is 14 residues long. CDR1 MGHRA and CDR2 YSYEKL come from the germline V gene. Here the CDR3 DNA reads TGCGCCAGCAGCACCCAGTCAGGCCCCTACGAGCAGTACTTC. Its translation: CASSTQSGPYEQYF.

This chain links TRBV27 with TRBJ2-7; 11 bases match TRBD2. V was pared by 0 bases and J by 0 bases, with 7 bases of the junction left unmatched. There are 18 residues in the CDR3. CDR1 MNHEY and CDR2 SMNVEV come from the germline V gene (reference sequence). The CDR3 region is CASSLSSSTSGSSYEQYF. The DNA of the CDR3 is TGTGCCAGCAGTTTATCCTCCAGTACTAGCGGGAGCTCCTACGAGCAGTACTTC.